This T cell receptor beta chain is drawn from a study of cytomegalovirus exposure and HLA in healthy donors. In the study overall: The platform used for the approximately 120 validation repertoires matched that of the 666 first-cohort repertoires, a later analysis reported. The study, taken as a whole, reports: The classifier reportedly diagnosed cytomegalovirus status with high sensitivity and specificity. The finding came from a later analysis; first-cohort TCR clusters tended to co-occur in the approximately 120 validation repertoires. Most TCRs appeared rarely, but some public TCRs recurred in many donors.

Here immunoSEQ multiplex PCR was the method, and the copy in TCRdb shows in-frame clones only, minus some. Altogether roughly 200,000 clones are present, roughly 86% being singletons, with the ten largest covering approximately 7.7%. This clone was seen only once. Its antigen is unknown. Trimming took 4 bases from V and 5 from J, leaving 10 bases between them. The CDR3 has 13 amino acids. The V gene's germline CDR1 is SGHRS and CDR2 YFSETQ. The chain recombines TRBV5-1 with TRBJ2-1; TRBD1 or TRBD2 may be the D gene (5 bases each). Sequencing used PBMCs. The origin of this receptor is a man under 40 in good health and CMV-seropositive. The CDR3 region is CASSDRDHNEQFF. Here the CDR3 DNA reads TGCGCCAGCAGCGACCGGGACCACAATGAGCAGTTCTTC.